One TCR beta chain is described in this entry. Germline CDR1 is LNHDA and CDR2 is SQIVND (reference sequence). The CDR3 extends over 15 amino acids. Trimming cost V 3 bases and J 4 bases; bases outside gene matches: 7. This sample is part of a study of blood T cell repertoires in COVID-19. At the level of the study: Both acute and convalescent COVID-19 samples were obtained from the United States, Italy and Spain. From T cells, B-cell-depleted T cells, or PBMCs came the material, which was cDNA or gDNA.

In the original workflow: For nucleated cells, counts were estimated from reference gene primer amplification. Assay: immunoSEQ multiplex PCR; the TCRdb copy retains only in-frame clones and omits some. V and J calls and clone size follow that table, whereas D and trimming were derived from the DNA. The sample carries more than 150,000 clones, about 93% recorded once. Seattle enrolled patients during active infection and tracked them longitudinally. The chain joins TRBV19 to TRBJ1-2, with 8 positions matching TRBD1. Sequencing input: peripheral blood. This TCR derives from a man aged 25-45 years with COVID-19, enrolled during active disease. The CDR3 protein is CASSIGTGKSYGYTF. For the CDR3, the DNA is TGTGCCAGTAGTATTGGGACAGGAAAAAGCTATGGCTACACCTTC.